This passage covers 22 T cell receptor beta chains from one sample sequenced in a study of blood T cell repertoires in COVID-19. Method: immunoSEQ multiplex PCR; TCRdb's copy keeps in-frame clones and lacks some. The data contain tens of thousands of clones, 75% to 90% of them singletons. The specimen was peripheral blood. The receptors derive from a man between 25 and 39 years old with COVID-19, enrolled during active disease.

This clone showed up just once. The chain is built from TRBV3-1 (or the pseudogene TRBV3-2) and TRBJ2-4; perhaps TRBD1 as D (6 bases). The length of the CDR3 is 15 residues. V was trimmed by 0 bases and J by 6 bases, leaving 12 bases between them. Germline V gene data show CDR1 as LGHDT and CDR2 as YNNKEL (reference sequence). Here the CDR3 DNA reads TGTGCCAGCAGCCAAGAAAGAGACAGGCTAAACATTCAGTACTTC. Encoded protein: CASSQERDRLNIQYF.

CDR3 in DNA: TGTGCCAGCAGCGTTGGCGGGAGGGCCGAAGATACGCAGTATTTT. Protein: CASSVGGRAEDTQYF. The chain carries TRBV9 and TRBJ2-3; 9 bases fit TRBD2. This CDR3 contains 15 residues. With 2 bases clipped from V and 5 bases from J, the junction kept 6 bases outside the gene matches. CDR1 SGDLS and CDR2 YYNGEE come from the germline V gene.

This clone showed up just once. This chain links TRBV15 with TRBJ2-5, with 7 bases matching TRBD2. CDR1 LNHNV and CDR2 YYDKDF come from the germline V gene (reference sequence). After removal of 1 base from V and 4 bases from J, the junction contained 9 bases not matched to a gene. CDR3 length equals 16 residues. CDR3 in DNA: TGTGCCACCAGCAGAGGGGGGGAGGGGCGAGGAGAGACCCAGTACTTC. This sequence encodes CATSRGGEGRGETQYF.

The chain links TRBV7-2 to TRBJ2-7; 9 bases align to TRBD1. The CDR3 contains 13 residues. Germline trimming cut 4 bases from V and 7 bases from J; bases unmatched to any gene: 5. Germline V gene data show CDR1 as SGHTA and CDR2 as FQGNSA. The CDR3: CASSSRTGEEQYF. CDR3 in DNA: TGTGCCAGCAGCTCCAGGACAGGGGAAGAGCAGTACTTC.

V is TRBV28 and J is TRBJ2-4; weak D call: TRBD2 (6 bases). CDR1 is MDHEN and CDR2 is SYDVKM in the germline V gene. This CDR3 spans 13 amino acids. Trimming shortened V by 4 bases and J by 9 bases, and 13 bases separated the two germline ends. CDR3 nucleotides: TGTGCCAGCAGTTGGGGAGGAGGAGGCATTCAGTACTTC. It is translated as CASSWGGGGIQYF.

This sequence joins TRBV27 and TRBJ2-1; TRBD2 aligns across 10 bases. The CDR3 sequence is 16 residues long. The germline V gene encodes CDR1 MNHEY and CDR2 SMNVEV (reference sequence). V shed 8 bases and J 9 bases; nucleotides not matched to a gene: 16. For the CDR3, the DNA is TGTGCCAGCGGGAGCATAGGACTAGCGGACGGGGGTGAGCAGTTCTTC. This gives the protein CASGSIGLADGGEQFF.

V and J are TRBV11-3 and TRBJ2-1, with 10 positions matching TRBD1. The CDR3 loop spans 16 amino acids. V dropped 5 bases and J dropped 5; count of bases not matched to a gene: 9. Per the germline V gene, CDR1 is SGHNT and CDR2 is YENEEA. The CDR3 region is CASSTYSGTGDNEQFF. In nucleotides, the CDR3 is TGTGCCAGCAGCACATACTCCGGGACAGGGGACAATGAGCAGTTCTTC.

V and J are TRBV28 and TRBJ1-1; no firm D call. V lost 4 bases to trimming and J lost 1 base, with 7 bases between them. Germline loops: CDR1 MDHEN, CDR2 SYDVKM. CDR3 length equals 13 residues. CDR3 sequence: CASSSPRNTEAFF. For the CDR3, the DNA is TGTGCCAGCAGTTCCCCCCGGAACACTGAAGCTTTCTTT.

V gene TRBV2 combines with J gene TRBJ1-1; D is uncertain. The CDR3 runs 11 residues. V lost 8 bases, J lost 3 bases, and 7 bases lay in between. Germline CDR1 is SNHLY and CDR2 is FYNNEI. CDR3 in DNA: TGTGCCAGCTCTCCCTACACTGAAGCTTTCTTT. Its translation is CASSPYTEAFF.

This chain uses TRBV5-4 with TRBJ2-3; 8 bases agree with TRBD2. The CDR3 consists of 16 residues. The J segment lost 2 bases and the V segment lost 4 bases, leaving 9 bases of the junction unmatched. From germline, CDR1 is SGHNT and CDR2 YYREEE (reference sequence). CDR3 coding DNA: TGTGCCAGCAGCATTAAAGGACTAGCTGTCACAGATACGCAGTATTTT. It codes for CASSIKGLAVTDTQYF.

V and J are TRBV7-8 and TRBJ1-4, with TRBD1 matching 12 bases. The CDR3 has 17 amino acids. V lost 4 bases and J lost 2; bases outside the gene matches: 5. Germline V gene data show CDR1 as SGHVS and CDR2 as FQNEAQ. This chain's CDR3 is CASSSGTGGWTNEKLFF. The CDR3 nucleotides read TGTGCCAGCAGCTCCGGGACAGGGGGCTGGACTAATGAAAAACTGTTTTTT.

The chain recombines TRBV20-1 with TRBJ2-1, with TRBD2 identical over 7 bases. V lost 3 bases to trimming and J lost 3 bases; unmatched junction nucleotides: 5. The germline V gene has CDR1 DFQATT and CDR2 SNEGSKA (reference sequence). The CDR3 has 14 amino acids. CDR3 bases: TGCAGTGCTAGTTTGCTAGCGGACTACAATGAGCAGTTCTTC. It yields the protein CSASLLADYNEQFF.

V and J are TRBV29-1 and TRBJ2-7, with D perhaps TRBD1 (6 bases). V was cut by 3 bases and J by 4 bases, with 16 bases left in between. This CDR3 contains 14 residues. CDR1 and CDR2 from the germline V gene are SQVTM and ANQGSEA. CDR3: CSVDSPGEGYEQYF. CDR3 DNA: TGCAGCGTTGACAGCCCAGGGGAAGGGTACGAGCAGTACTTC.

The V and J genes are TRBV10-3 and TRBJ2-3; D not resolved. V was pared by 3 bases and J by 4 bases, with 8 bases between. The germline V gene encodes CDR1 ENHRY and CDR2 SYGVKD. The CDR3 runs to 13 residues. The CDR3 region is CAISDYSPDTQYF. The CDR3 nucleotides read TGTGCCATCAGTGATTACTCCCCAGATACGCAGTATTTT.

The chain is built from TRBV6-5 and TRBJ1-1; D possibly corresponds to TRBD1 (5 bases). V dropped 7 bases and J dropped 5 bases, with 11 bases sitting between them. The germline CDR1 and CDR2 sequences are MNHEY and SVGAGI. The CDR3 length is 12 residues. The CDR3 region has the DNA TGTGCCAGCAATCGGGGGGGAACTGAAGCTTTCTTT. Its translation is CASNRGGTEAFF.

This chain joins TRBV10-3 and TRBJ1-6; 7 bases agree with TRBD1. V trimming: 6 bases; J trimming: 7 bases; junction bases outside the gene matches: 6. Looked up from germline, CDR1 is ENHRY and CDR2 is SYGVKD. The CDR3 is 14 residues long. The CDR3 sequence is CAIRRDSGNSPLHF. The CDR3 coding sequence is TGTGCCATCAGGCGGGACAGTGGGAATTCACCCCTCCACTTT.

This chain uses TRBV11-2 with TRBJ2-1; 10 bases are a match to TRBD2. CDR1 and CDR2 from the germline V gene are SGHAT and FQNNGV. J was trimmed by 5 bases and V by 3 bases; bases with no gene match: 10. The CDR3 covers 17 residues. CDR3: CASSFTSGTKNHNEQFF. CDR3 bases: TGTGCCAGCAGCTTTACTAGCGGGACCAAGAACCACAATGAGCAGTTCTTC.

This chain links TRBV28 with TRBJ1-1, with 11 bases matching TRBD1. J gave up 6 bases and V 2 bases, and 8 bases lay outside the gene matches. The CDR3 totals 16 residues. CDR1 and CDR2 from the germline V gene are MDHEN and SYDVKM. Written as DNA, the CDR3 is TGTGCCAGCAGTTTAGGAGGACAGGGGGCTCGGGCTGAAGCTTTCTTT. Translated, it gives CASSLGGQGARAEAFF.

This clone has just one count. The chain combines TRBV19 with TRBJ2-1; 16 positions match TRBD2. The germline V gene has CDR1 LNHDA and CDR2 SQIVND (reference sequence). V lost 3 bases to trimming and J lost 9 bases; unmatched junction nucleotides: 2. CDR3 size: 15 residues. DNA for the CDR3: TGTGCCAGTAGTATCGGGACTAGCGGGAGGGGTGAGCAGTTCTTC. This sequence encodes CASSIGTSGRGEQFF.

The rearrangement joins TRBV7-2 to TRBJ2-1; 7 positions match TRBD2. CDR1 SGHTA and CDR2 FQGNSA come from the germline V gene. CDR3 length equals 16 residues. The trim removed 4 bases at V and 2 bases at J, leaving 8 bases unmatched. The CDR3: CASSSVAGLAYNEQFF. In nucleotides, the CDR3 is TGTGCCAGCAGCTCGGTAGCGGGTCTAGCCTACAATGAGCAGTTCTTC.

V usage is TRBV5-4 and J usage is TRBJ2-1; 9 positions agree with TRBD2. CDR1 and CDR2 from the germline V gene are SGHNT and YYREEE (reference sequence). V trimming: 0 bases; J trimming: 4 bases; junction bases outside the gene matches: 5. This CDR3 has 16 amino acids. The CDR3 spells CASSLERGAEYNEQFF. The CDR3 DNA sequence: TGTGCCAGCAGCTTGGAGCGGGGGGCGGAGTACAATGAGCAGTTCTTC. The full variable domain, its missing parts supplied by reference TRBV5-4 and TRBJ2-1, is ETGVTQSPTHLIKTRGQQVTLRCSSQSGHNTVSWYQQALGQGPQFIFQYYREEENGRGNFPPRFSGLQFPNYSSELNVNALELDDSALYLCASSLERGAEYNEQFFGPGTRLTVL.

This chain uses TRBV14 with TRBJ2-7; D is possibly TRBD1 (6 bases). The CDR3 loop spans 13 amino acids. Germline V CDR1 and CDR2: SGHDN, FVKESK. V lost 6 bases to trimming and J lost 5 bases, with 14 bases between them. CDR3 residues: CASRKQGPNEQYF. CDR3 DNA sequence: TGTGCCAGCAGAAAGCAGGGGCCCAACGAGCAGTACTTC.